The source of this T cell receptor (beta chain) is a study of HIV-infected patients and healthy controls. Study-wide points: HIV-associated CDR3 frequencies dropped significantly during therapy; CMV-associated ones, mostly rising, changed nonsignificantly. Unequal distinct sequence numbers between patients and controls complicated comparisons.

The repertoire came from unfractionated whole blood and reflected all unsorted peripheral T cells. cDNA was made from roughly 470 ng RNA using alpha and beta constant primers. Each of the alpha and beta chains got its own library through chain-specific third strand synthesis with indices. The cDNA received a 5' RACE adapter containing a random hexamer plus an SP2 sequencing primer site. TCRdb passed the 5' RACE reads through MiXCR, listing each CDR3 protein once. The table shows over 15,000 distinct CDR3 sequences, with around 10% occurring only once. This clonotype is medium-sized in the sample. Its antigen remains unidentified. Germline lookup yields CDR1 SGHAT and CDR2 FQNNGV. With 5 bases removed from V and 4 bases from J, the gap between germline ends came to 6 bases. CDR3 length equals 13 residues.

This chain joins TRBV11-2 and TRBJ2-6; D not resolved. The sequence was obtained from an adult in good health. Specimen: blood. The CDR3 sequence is CASSPSGANVLTF. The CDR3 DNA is TGTGCCAGCAGCCCCAGCGGGGCCAACGTCCTGACTTTC.